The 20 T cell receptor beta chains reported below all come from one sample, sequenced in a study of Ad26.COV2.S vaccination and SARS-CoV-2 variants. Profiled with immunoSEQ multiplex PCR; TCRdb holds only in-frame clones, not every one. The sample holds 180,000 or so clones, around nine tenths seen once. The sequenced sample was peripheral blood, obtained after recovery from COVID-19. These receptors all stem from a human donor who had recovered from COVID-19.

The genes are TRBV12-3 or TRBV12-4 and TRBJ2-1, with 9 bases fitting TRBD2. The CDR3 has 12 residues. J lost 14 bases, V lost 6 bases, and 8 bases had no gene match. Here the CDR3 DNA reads TGTGCCAGCAGCTACACCGCGGGGGGGGAGTTCTTC. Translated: CASSYTAGGEFF.

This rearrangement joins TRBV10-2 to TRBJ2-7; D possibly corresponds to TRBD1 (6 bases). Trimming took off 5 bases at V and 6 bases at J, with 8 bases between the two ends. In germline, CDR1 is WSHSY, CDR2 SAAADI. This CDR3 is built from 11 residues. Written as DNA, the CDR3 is TGCGCCAGCAGTCACAGGGCCGAGCAGTACTTC. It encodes CASSHRAEQYF.

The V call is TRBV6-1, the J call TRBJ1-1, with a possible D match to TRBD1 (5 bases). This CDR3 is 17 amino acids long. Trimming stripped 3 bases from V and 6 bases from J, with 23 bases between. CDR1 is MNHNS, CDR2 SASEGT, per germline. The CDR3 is CASSDPPRGMGTPEAFF. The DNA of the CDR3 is TGTGCCAGCAGTGACCCTCCACGGGGCATGGGGACGCCTGAAGCTTTCTTT.

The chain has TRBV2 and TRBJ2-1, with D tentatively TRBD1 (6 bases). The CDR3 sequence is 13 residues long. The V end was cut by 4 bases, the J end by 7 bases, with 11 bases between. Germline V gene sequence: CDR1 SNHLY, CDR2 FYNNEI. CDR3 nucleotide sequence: TGTGCCAGCAGTGTAGAACAGGGAAATGAGCAGTTCTTC. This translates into CASSVEQGNEQFF.

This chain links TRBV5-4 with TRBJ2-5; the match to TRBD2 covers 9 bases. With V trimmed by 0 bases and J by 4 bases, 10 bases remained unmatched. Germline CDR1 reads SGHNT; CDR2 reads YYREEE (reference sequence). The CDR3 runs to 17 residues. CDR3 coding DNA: TGTGCCAGCAGCTTGGACGCGGGAGGGCCGAGGGGAGAGACCCAGTACTTC. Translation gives CASSLDAGGPRGETQYF.

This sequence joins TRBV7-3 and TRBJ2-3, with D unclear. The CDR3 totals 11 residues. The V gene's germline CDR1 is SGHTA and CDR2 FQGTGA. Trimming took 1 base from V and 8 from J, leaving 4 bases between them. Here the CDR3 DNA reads TGTGCCAGCAGCTTAAGTGTTACGCAGTATTTT. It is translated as CASSLSVTQYF.

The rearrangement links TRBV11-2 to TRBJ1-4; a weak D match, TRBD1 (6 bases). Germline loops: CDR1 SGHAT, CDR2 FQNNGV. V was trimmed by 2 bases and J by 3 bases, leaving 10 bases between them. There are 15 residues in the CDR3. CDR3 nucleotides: TGTGCCAGCAGCTTATTAAGGGGGTCTAATGAAAAACTGTTTTTT. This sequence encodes CASSLLRGSNEKLFF.

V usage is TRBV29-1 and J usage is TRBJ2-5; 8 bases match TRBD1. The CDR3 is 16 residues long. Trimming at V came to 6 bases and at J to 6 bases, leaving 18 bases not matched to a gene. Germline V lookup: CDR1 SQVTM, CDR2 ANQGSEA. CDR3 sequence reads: CSVRGADREEGKTQYF. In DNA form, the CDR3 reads TGCAGCGTCAGGGGGGCGGACAGGGAAGAGGGGAAGACCCAGTACTTC.

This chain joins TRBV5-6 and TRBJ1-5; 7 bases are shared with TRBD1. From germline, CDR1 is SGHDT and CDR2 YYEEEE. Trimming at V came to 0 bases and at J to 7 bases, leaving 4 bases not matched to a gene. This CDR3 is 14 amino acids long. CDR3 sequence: CASSLGQGYQPQHF. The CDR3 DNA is TGTGCCAGCAGCTTGGGACAGGGTTACCAGCCCCAGCATTTT.

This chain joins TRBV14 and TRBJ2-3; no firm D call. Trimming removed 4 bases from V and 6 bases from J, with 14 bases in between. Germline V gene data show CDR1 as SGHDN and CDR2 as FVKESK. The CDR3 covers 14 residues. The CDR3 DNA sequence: TGTGCCAGCAGCCGAAAGGCTCTGGGGGATACGCAGTATTTT. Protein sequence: CASSRKALGDTQYF.

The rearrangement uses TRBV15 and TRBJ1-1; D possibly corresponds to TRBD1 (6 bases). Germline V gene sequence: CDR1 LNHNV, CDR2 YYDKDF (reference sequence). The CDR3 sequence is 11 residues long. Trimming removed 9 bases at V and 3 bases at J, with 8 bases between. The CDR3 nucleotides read TGTGCCACAGAGGGGGACACTGAAGCTTTCTTT. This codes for CATEGDTEAFF.

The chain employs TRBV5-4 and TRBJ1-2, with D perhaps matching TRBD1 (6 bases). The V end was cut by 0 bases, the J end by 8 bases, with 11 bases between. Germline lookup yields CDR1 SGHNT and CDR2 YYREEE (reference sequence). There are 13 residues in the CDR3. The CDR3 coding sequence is TGTGCCAGCAGCTTGGCGTCAGGGGCGGGCTACACCTTC. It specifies CASSLASGAGYTF.

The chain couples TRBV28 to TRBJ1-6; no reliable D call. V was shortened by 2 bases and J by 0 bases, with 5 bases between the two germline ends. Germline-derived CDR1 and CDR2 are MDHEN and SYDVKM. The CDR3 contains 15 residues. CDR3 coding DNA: TGTGCCAGCAGTTTAATCAGCTCCTATAATTCACCCCTCCACTTT. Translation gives CASSLISSYNSPLHF.

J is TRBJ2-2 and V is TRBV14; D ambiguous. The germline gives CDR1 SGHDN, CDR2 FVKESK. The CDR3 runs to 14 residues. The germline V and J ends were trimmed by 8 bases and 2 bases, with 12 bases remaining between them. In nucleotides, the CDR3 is TGTGCCAGCCGAAAGATGGGAAACACCGGGGAGCTGTTTTTT. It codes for CASRKMGNTGELFF.

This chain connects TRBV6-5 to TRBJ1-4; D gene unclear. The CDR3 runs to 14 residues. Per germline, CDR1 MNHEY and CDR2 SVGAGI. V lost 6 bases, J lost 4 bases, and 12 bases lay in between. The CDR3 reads CASSLGGYNEKLFF. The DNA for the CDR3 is TGTGCCAGCAGCCTGGGCGGGTATAATGAAAAACTGTTTTTT.

The CDR3 loop is CASSQSIGPTGGTEAFF. CDR3 nucleotide sequence: TGCGCCAGCAGTCAATCAATTGGGCCGACAGGGGGCACTGAAGCTTTCTTT. This chain links TRBV23-1 with TRBJ1-1, with 9 positions matching TRBD1. TRBV23-1 is an ORF, with its function uncertain. Trimming removed 0 bases from V and 4 bases from J; junction bases left unmatched: 9. The CDR3 is made up of 17 amino acids.

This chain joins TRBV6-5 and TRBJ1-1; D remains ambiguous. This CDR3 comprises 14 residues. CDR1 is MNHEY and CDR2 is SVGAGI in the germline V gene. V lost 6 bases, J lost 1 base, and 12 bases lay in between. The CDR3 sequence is CASRPFGRNTEAFF. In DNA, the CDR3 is TGTGCCAGCAGGCCCTTCGGCCGGAACACTGAAGCTTTCTTT.

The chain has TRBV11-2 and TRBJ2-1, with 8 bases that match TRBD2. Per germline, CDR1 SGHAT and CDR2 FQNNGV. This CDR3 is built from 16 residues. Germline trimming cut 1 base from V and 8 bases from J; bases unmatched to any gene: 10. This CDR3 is CASSLGLAGRTDEQFF. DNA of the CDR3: TGTGCCAGCAGCTTAGGGCTAGCGGGCCGTACAGATGAGCAGTTCTTC.

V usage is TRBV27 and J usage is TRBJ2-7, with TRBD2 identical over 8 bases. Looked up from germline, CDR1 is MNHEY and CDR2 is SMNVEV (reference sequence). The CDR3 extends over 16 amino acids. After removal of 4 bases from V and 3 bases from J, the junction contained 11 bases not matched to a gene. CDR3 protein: CASSSSSGNVLYEQYF. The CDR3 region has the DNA TGTGCCAGCAGTTCGAGTAGCGGGAACGTCCTCTACGAGCAGTACTTC.

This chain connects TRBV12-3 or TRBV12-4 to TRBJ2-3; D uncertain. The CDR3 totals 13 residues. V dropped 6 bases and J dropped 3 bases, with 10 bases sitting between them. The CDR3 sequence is CASSPRGTDTQYF. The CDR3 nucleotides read TGTGCCAGCAGCCCCCGAGGAACAGATACGCAGTATTTT.